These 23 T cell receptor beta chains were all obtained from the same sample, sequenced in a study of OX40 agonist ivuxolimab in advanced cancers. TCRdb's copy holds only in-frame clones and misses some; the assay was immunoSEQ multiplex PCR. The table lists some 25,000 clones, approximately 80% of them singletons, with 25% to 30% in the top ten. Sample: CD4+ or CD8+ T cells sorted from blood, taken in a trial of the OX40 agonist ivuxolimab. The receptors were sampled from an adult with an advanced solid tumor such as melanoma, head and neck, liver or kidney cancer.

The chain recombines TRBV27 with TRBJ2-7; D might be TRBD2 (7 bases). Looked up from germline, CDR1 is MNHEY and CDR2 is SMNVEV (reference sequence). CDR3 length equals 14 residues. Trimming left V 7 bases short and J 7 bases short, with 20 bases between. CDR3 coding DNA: TGTGCCAGCACTAGATCTGGGGGGGCCGGGGAGCAGTACTTC. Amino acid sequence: CASTRSGGAGEQYF.

The CDR3 nucleotides read TGTGCCAGTAGTTCGAATGTCCCCACAGGTTCCTATGGCTACACCTTC. It is translated as CASSSNVPTGSYGYTF. V and J are TRBV19 and TRBJ1-2, with D possibly being TRBD1 (5 bases). The CDR3 runs 16 residues. V lost 5 bases and J 4 bases, leaving 20 bases between the germline ends. In germline, CDR1 is LNHDA, CDR2 SQIVND (reference sequence).

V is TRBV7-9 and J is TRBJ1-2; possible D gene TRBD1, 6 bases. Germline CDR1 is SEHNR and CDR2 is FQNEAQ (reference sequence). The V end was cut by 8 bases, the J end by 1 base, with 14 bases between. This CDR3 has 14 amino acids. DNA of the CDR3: TGTGCCAGCTGGACAGTTGCAGATAACTATGGCTACACCTTC. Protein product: CASWTVADNYGYTF.

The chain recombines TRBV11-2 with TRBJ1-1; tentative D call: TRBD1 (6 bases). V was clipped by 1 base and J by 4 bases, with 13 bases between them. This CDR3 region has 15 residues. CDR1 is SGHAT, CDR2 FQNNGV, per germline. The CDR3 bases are TGTGCCAGCAGCTTAGGTGGGGGGCGATTCACTGAAGCTTTCTTT. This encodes CASSLGGGRFTEAFF.

As DNA, the CDR3 is TGTGCCTGGAGGGTCCCCGGTGGACAGGGGGGTATTTACACCTTC. It encodes CAWRVPGGQGGIYTF. The rearrangement joins TRBV30 to TRBJ1-2, with 10 bases that match TRBD1. The CDR3 consists of 15 residues. Germline CDR1 is GTSNPN and CDR2 is SVGIG (reference sequence). V shed 3 bases and J 11 bases; nucleotides not matched to a gene: 15.

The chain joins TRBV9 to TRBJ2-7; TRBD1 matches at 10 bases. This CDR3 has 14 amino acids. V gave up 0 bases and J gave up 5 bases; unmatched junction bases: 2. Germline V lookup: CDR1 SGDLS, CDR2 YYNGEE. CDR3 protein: CASSVDGTGDEQYF. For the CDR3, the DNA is TGTGCCAGCAGCGTAGATGGGACAGGGGACGAGCAGTACTTC.

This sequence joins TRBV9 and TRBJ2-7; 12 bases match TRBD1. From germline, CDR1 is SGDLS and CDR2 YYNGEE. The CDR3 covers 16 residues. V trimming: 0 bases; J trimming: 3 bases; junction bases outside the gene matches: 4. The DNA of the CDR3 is TGTGCCAGCAGCGTAGCTTGGGACAGGGGGCTCTACGAGCAGTACTTC. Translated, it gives CASSVAWDRGLYEQYF.

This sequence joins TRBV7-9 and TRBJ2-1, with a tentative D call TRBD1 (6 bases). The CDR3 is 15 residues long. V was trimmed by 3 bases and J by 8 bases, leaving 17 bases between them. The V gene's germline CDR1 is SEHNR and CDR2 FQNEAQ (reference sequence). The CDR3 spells CASSFPGQTYDEQFF. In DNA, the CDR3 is TGTGCCAGCAGCTTTCCGGGACAAACTTACGATGAGCAGTTCTTC. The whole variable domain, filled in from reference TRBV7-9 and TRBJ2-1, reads DTGVSQNPRHKITKRGQNVTFRCDPISEHNRLYWYRQTLGQGPEFLTYFQNEAQLEKSRLLSDRFSAERPKGSFSTLEIQRTEQGDSAMYLCASSFPGQTYDEQFFGPGTRLTVL.

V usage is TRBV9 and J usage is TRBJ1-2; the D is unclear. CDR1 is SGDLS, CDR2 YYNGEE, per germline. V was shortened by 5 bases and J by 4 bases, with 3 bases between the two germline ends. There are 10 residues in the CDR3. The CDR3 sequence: CASRSYGYTF. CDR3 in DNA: TGTGCCAGCAGATCCTATGGCTACACCTTC.

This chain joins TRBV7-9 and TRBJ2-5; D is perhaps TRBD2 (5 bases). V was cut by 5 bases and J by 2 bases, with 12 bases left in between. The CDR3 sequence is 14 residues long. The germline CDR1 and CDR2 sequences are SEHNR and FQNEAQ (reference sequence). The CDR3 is CASSLFGLQETQYF. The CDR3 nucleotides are TGTGCCAGCAGCCTCTTTGGACTGCAAGAGACCCAGTACTTC.

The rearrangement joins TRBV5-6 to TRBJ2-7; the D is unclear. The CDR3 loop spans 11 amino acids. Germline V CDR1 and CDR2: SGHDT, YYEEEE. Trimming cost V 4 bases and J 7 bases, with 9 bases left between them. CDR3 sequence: CASSTYREQYF. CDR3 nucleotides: TGTGCCAGCAGCACATACAGAGAGCAGTACTTC.

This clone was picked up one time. CDR3 DNA sequence: TGTGCCAGCAGCACCATAGGGGAGGACACCGGGGAGCTGTTTTTT. As protein: CASSTIGEDTGELFF. J is TRBJ2-2 and V is TRBV11-3; a possible D gene is TRBD2 (6 bases). CDR3 length equals 15 residues. V was pared by 5 bases and J by 3 bases, with 13 bases between. CDR1 and CDR2 from the germline V gene are SGHNT and YENEEA.

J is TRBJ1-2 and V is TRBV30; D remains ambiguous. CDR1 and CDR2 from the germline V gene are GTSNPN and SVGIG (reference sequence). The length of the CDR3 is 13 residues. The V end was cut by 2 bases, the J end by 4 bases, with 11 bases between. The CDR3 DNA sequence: TGTGCCTGGAGTAATAGAAAGACCTATGGCTACACCTTC. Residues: CAWSNRKTYGYTF. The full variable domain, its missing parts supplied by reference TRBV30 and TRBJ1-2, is SQTIHQWPATLVQPVGSPLSLECTVEGTSNPNLYWYRQAAGRGLQLLFYSVGIGQISSEVPQNLSASRPQDRQFILSSKKLLLSDSGFYLCAWSNRKTYGYTFGSGTRLTVV.

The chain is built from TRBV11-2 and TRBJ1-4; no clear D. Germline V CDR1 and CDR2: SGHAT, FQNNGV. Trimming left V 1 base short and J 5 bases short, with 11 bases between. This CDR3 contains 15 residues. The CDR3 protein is CASSLGRQTNEKLFF. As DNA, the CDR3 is TGTGCCAGCAGCTTAGGAAGACAAACAAATGAAAAACTGTTTTTT.

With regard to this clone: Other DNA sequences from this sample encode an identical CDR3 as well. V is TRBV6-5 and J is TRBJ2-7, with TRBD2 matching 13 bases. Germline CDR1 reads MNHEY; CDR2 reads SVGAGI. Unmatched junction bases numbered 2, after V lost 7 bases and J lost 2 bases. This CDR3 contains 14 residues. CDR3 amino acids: CASKLAGGPYEQYF. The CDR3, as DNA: TGTGCCAGCAAACTAGCGGGGGGGCCCTACGAGCAGTACTTC.

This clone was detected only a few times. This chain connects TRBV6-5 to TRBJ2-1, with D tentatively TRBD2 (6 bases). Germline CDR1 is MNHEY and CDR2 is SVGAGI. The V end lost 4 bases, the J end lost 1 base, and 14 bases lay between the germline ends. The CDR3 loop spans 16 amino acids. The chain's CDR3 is CASSSPRSGSYNEQFF. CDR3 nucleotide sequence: TGTGCCAGCAGTTCTCCACGGAGCGGGTCCTACAATGAGCAGTTCTTC.

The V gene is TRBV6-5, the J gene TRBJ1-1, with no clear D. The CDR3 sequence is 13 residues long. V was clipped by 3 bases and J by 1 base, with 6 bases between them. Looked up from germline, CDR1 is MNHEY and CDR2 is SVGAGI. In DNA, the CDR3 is TGTGCCAGCAGTTATCGGGGGAACACTGAAGCTTTCTTT. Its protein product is CASSYRGNTEAFF.

CDR3 coding DNA: TGTGCCAGCTCACCCGGACTTCTACAAGAGACCCAGTACTTC. This translates into CASSPGLLQETQYF. V usage is TRBV18 and J usage is TRBJ2-5, with D tentatively TRBD2 (5 bases). V was shortened by 3 bases and J by 2 bases, with 10 bases between the two germline ends. From germline, CDR1 is KGHSH and CDR2 LQKENI. This CDR3 contains 14 residues.

DNA for the CDR3: TGTGCCAGCAGCTTAGCGTCATCCCAGCCCCAGCATTTT. As protein: CASSLASSQPQHF. The J gene is TRBJ1-5, the V gene TRBV7-8; D call uncertain. The CDR3 consists of 13 residues. V was cut by 0 bases and J by 7 bases, with 7 bases left in between. Germline lookup yields CDR1 SGHVS and CDR2 FQNEAQ.

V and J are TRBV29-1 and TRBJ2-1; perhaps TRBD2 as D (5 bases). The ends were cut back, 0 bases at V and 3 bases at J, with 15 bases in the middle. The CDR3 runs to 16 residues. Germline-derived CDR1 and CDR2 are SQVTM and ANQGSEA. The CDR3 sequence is CSVEETGVPVYNEQFF. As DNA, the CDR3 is TGCAGCGTTGAAGAAACCGGGGTGCCCGTCTACAATGAGCAGTTCTTC.

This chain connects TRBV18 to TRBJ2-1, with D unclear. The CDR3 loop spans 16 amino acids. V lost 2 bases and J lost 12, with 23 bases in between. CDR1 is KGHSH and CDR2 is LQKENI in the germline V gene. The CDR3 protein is CASSPSERSAFTSQFF. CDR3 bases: TGTGCCAGCTCACCATCTGAGCGCTCCGCATTCACATCGCAGTTCTTC.

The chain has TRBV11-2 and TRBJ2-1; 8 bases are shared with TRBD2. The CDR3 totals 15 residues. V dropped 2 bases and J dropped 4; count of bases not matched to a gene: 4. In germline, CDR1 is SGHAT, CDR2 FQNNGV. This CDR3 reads CASSLFSGTYNEQFF. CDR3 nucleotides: TGTGCCAGCAGCTTATTTAGCGGGACGTACAATGAGCAGTTCTTC.

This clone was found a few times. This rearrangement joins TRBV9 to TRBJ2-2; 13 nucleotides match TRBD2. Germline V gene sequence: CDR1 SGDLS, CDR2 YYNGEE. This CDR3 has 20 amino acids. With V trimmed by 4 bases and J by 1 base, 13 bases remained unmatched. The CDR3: CASSPQTGLAGIMNTGELFF. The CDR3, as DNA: TGTGCCAGCAGCCCTCAAACGGGACTAGCGGGAATTATGAACACCGGGGAGCTGTTTTTT.